This T cell receptor beta chain stems from a study of T cell changes during pregnancy in multiple sclerosis. Libraries were prepared by immunoSEQ multiplex PCR; TCRdb keeps only in-frame clonotypes and omits some of them. Of fewer than 90,000 clones listed, 85% to 95% are singletons. This clone was observed a single time. The germline CDR1 and CDR2 sequences are LGHNA and YNFKEQ. V trimming: 4 bases; J trimming: 3 bases; junction bases outside the gene matches: 8. CDR3 length: 15 residues. This clonotype was obtained from a female donor in good health, enrolled as a control in a pregnancy study. The source material was peripheral blood, sampled in the third trimester of pregnancy. V usage is TRBV4-2 and J usage is TRBJ2-7, with 8 bases lining up with TRBD1. The CDR3 region has the DNA TGTGCCAGCAGCCCCGACAGGGGAGATGTCTACGAGCAGTACTTC. This gives the protein CASSPDRGDVYEQYF.